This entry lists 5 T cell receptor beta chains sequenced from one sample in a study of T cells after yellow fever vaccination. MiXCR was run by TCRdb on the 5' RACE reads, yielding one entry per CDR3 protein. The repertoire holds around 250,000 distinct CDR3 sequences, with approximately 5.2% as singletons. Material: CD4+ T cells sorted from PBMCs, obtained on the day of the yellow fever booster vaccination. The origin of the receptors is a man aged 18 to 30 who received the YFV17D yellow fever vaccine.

The CDR3 reads CSARDHRVLYGYTF. The DNA for the CDR3 is TGCAGTGCTAGAGATCATAGGGTTCTATATGGCTACACCTTC. The V call is TRBV20-1, the J call TRBJ1-2; the D is unclear. V was cut by 0 bases and J by 5 bases, with 13 bases left in between. The CDR3 covers 14 residues. The germline V gene has CDR1 DFQATT and CDR2 SNEGSKA (reference sequence).

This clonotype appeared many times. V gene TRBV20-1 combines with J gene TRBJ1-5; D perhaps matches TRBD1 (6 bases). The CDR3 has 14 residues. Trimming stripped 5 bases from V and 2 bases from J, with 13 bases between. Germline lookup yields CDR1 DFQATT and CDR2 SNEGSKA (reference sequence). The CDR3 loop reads CSASTGWGNQPQHF. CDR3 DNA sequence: TGCAGTGCTTCCACAGGGTGGGGCAATCAGCCCCAGCATTTT.

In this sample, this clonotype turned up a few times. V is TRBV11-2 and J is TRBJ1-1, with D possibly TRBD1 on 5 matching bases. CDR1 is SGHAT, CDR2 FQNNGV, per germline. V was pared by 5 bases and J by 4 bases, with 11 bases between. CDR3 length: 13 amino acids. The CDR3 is CASSRGLGTEAFF. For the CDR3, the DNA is TGTGCCAGCAGCCGGGGGTTGGGCACTGAAGCTTTCTTT.

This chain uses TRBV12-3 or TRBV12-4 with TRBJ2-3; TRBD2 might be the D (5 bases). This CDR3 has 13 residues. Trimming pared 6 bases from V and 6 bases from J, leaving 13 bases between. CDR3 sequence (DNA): TGTGCCAGCAGGGACGCACCGGGGGATACGCAGTATTTT. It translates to CASRDAPGDTQYF.

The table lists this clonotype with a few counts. CDR3 bases: TGTGCTAGTGCCGCGGGACAAATACTAGCCAAAAACATTCAGTACTTC. This encodes CASAAGQILAKNIQYF. The V and J genes are TRBV12-5 and TRBJ2-4; D possibly uses TRBD1 or TRBD2 (6 bases each). This CDR3 region has 16 residues. Deletions cut 7 bases from V and 0 bases from J, with 16 bases between. CDR1 LGHNT and CDR2 FRNRAP come from the germline V gene. Filled out from reference TRBV12-5 and TRBJ2-4, the complete variable domain reads DARVTQTPRHKVTEMGQEVTMRCQPILGHNTVFWYRQTMMQGLELLAYFRNRAPLDDSGMPKDRFSAEMPDATLATLKIQPSEPRDSAVYFCASAAGQILAKNIQYFGAGTRLSVL.